This section outlines one T cell receptor beta chain sequence together with its context. What it binds is not known. The germline V gene has CDR1 SEHNR and CDR2 FQNEAQ (reference sequence). V shed 5 bases, J shed 1 base, and the junction held 2 bases outside the gene matches. The CDR3 sequence is 15 residues long. Sorted populations were all over 98% pure. These data belong to a study of beta chain features in type 1 diabetes. Study-level background: Healthy donors and patients showed comparable age, gender and cell yields. All samples together contributed 95 million to 110 million sorted cells for examination.

The investigators reverse transcribed all of the isolated RNA, so they sequenced expressed TCRB transcripts. This table comes from immunoSEQ multiplex PCR, and its TCRdb copy is limited to in-frame clones, with some not included. The sample lists about 270,000 clones, around 15% seen once, with about 0.015% in the top ten. Broader study findings: TCRB CDR3s from Type 1 diabetes patients were moderately but significantly shorter in all four CD4+ subsets. An over-representation of cells with high TCR expression could result from cDNA sequencing.

This clonotype originated in a man aged 30-40 years with type 1 diabetes. V usage is TRBV7-9 and J usage is TRBJ2-2; 9 nucleotides align to TRBD1. The specimen sequenced was naive CD4+ T cells from blood. CDR3 sequence: CASSRQGENTGELFF. Written as DNA, the CDR3 is TGTGCCAGCAGCAGACAGGGGGAGAACACCGGGGAGCTGTTTTTT.